A single sample gave rise to the 10 T cell receptor beta chains below, sequenced in a study of blood T cell repertoires in COVID-19. Repertoires were generated with immunoSEQ multiplex PCR, while TCRdb's copy carries only in-frame clones and drops some. This table holds approximately 200,000 clones, approximately 85% found once. Material: peripheral blood. The receptors originated from a man in his fifties or sixties with acute or convalescent COVID-19.

The chain links TRBV28 to TRBJ1-1, with TRBD1 as a possible D gene (6 bases). Trimming shortened V by 3 bases and J by 5 bases, and 10 bases separated the two germline ends. This CDR3 contains 13 residues. Germline V CDR1 and CDR2: MDHEN, SYDVKM. The CDR3: CASSLGGLTEAFF. Written as DNA, the CDR3 is TGTGCCAGCAGTTTGGGGGGGCTGACTGAAGCTTTCTTT. The full variable domain, rest sourced from reference TRBV28 and TRBJ1-1, is DVKVTQSSRYLVKRTGEKVFLECVQDMDHENMFWYRQDPGLGLRLIYFSYDVKMKEKGDIPEGYSVSREKKERFSLILESASTNQTSMYLCASSLGGLTEAFFGQGTRLTVV.

This clone was seen a single time. The same CDR3 can be traced to other DNA sequences in this sample. The chain has TRBV18 and TRBJ2-7; no firm D call. The CDR3 sequence is 13 residues long. Trimming took 3 bases from V and 3 from J, leaving 9 bases between them. CDR1 is KGHSH, CDR2 LQKENI, per germline. CDR3 loop: CASSPPSSYEQYF. CDR3 nucleotide sequence: TGTGCCAGCTCACCGCCTTCGAGCTACGAGCAGTACTTC.

The rearrangement links TRBV7-3 to TRBJ1-6; tentatively, D is TRBD1 (5 bases). Trimming took 6 bases from V and 7 from J, leaving 10 bases between them. Germline CDR1 SGHTA, CDR2 FQGTGA. This CDR3 is 13 amino acids long. The CDR3 DNA follows: TGTGCCAGCAGTTCGGGGGGAAATTCACCCCTCCACTTT. Amino acids: CASSSGGNSPLHF. Complete variable domain (other parts from reference TRBV7-3 and TRBJ1-6): GAGVSQTPSNKVTEKGKYVELRCDPISGHTALYWYRQSLGQGPEFLIYFQGTGAADDSGLPNDRFFAVRPEGSVSTLKIQRTERGDSAVYLCASSSGGNSPLHFGNGTRLTVT.

The genes are TRBV18 and TRBJ2-6; 8 bases align to TRBD2. V dropped 3 bases and J dropped 4; count of bases not matched to a gene: 8. Germline loops: CDR1 KGHSH, CDR2 LQKENI. The CDR3 runs 17 residues. The CDR3 is CASSPWAAGAGANVLTF. Written as DNA, the CDR3 is TGTGCCAGCTCACCGTGGGCAGCGGGAGCCGGGGCCAACGTCCTGACTTTC. Using reference TRBV18 and TRBJ2-6 for the parts outside the CDR3, the full variable domain is NAGVMQNPRHLVRRRGQEARLRCSPMKGHSHVYWYRQLPEEGLKFMVYLQKENIIDESGMPKERFSAEFPKEGPSILRIQQVVRGDSAAYFCASSPWAAGAGANVLTFGAGSRLTVL.

The V and J genes are TRBV6-6 and TRBJ2-7; 9 bases match TRBD1. The CDR3 is 15 amino acids. Germline V gene lookup returns CDR1 MNHNY and CDR2 SVGAGI (reference sequence). V lost 2 bases and J lost 6; bases outside the gene matches: 8. CDR3: CASSYRDREGIEQYF. For the CDR3, the DNA is TGTGCCAGCAGTTACCGGGACAGGGAAGGGATCGAGCAGTACTTC.

This clone has a handful of counts. The chain joins TRBV7-3 to TRBJ2-1; tentatively, D is TRBD2 (5 bases). V was pared by 4 bases and J by 9 bases, with 13 bases between. This CDR3 contains 13 residues. Germline V lookup: CDR1 SGHTA, CDR2 FQGTGA. CDR3 amino acids: CASSYRDGIEQFF. CDR3 coding DNA: TGTGCCAGCAGCTACCGCGACGGGATTGAGCAGTTCTTC.

The chain recombines TRBV6-6 with TRBJ2-2, with 9 bases matching TRBD1. V was pared by 5 bases and J by 4 bases, with 17 bases of the junction left unmatched. The CDR3 totals 19 residues. The germline V gene has CDR1 MNHNY and CDR2 SVGAGI (reference sequence). The CDR3 is CASSQPGQGLPFTTGELFF. The CDR3 coding sequence is TGTGCCAGCAGTCAGCCGGGACAGGGCCTACCTTTTACCACCGGGGAGCTGTTTTTT.

The genes are TRBV29-1 and TRBJ2-1, with TRBD2 matching 7 bases. The CDR3 loop spans 11 amino acids. The germline V gene encodes CDR1 SQVTM and CDR2 ANQGSEA. The CDR3 DNA sequence: TGCACGAGTGGGAGGGCCGATGAGCAGTTCTTC. Translated: CTSGRADEQFF.

J is TRBJ2-1 and V is TRBV18, with 8 bases matching TRBD1. The germline V gene has CDR1 KGHSH and CDR2 LQKENI. The ends lost 6 bases at V and 6 bases at J; junction bases unmatched: 10. The CDR3 spans 15 residues. The CDR3 region is CASSPGTGTFNEQFF. The CDR3 DNA follows: TGTGCCAGCTCCCCCGGGACAGGCACCTTCAATGAGCAGTTCTTC.

This sequence joins TRBV7-2 and TRBJ2-5, with D unclear. CDR1 is SGHTA, CDR2 FQGNSA, per germline. There are 13 residues in the CDR3. V was trimmed by 6 bases and J by 2 bases, leaving 10 bases between them. The CDR3 reads CASSPGRQETQYF. DNA of the CDR3: TGTGCCAGCAGTCCTGGCAGGCAAGAGACCCAGTACTTC.